These 15 T cell receptor beta chains were sequenced from one sample in a study of early T cells in non-severe SARS-CoV-2 infection. MiXCR, run by TCRdb on the 5' RACE reads, gives a single entry per CDR3 protein. This table has about 56,000 distinct CDR3 sequences, roughly 16% appearing once. The sample in question was whole blood, obtained at baseline. Every receptor here comes from an adult who was a healthcare worker with PCR-confirmed SARS-CoV-2 infection or an uninfected control (not recorded which).

This rearrangement joins TRBV7-9 to TRBJ2-5; D call uncertain. The CDR3 extends over 13 amino acids. The V gene's germline CDR1 is SEHNR and CDR2 FQNEAQ (reference sequence). V was clipped by 2 bases and J by 5 bases, with 9 bases between them. In DNA form, the CDR3 reads TGTGCCAGCAGCTTACCAGGATCGGAGACCCAGTACTTC. Translation gives CASSLPGSETQYF.

The chain is built from TRBV4-1 and TRBJ2-5, with 9 bases identical to TRBD1. Germline CDR1 MGHRA, CDR2 YSYEKL. The CDR3 has 18 residues. Losses at the gene ends were 4 bases for V and 5 bases for J; bases not matched to a gene: 17. The CDR3 region is CASSRDPLGTGTKETQYF. As DNA, the CDR3 is TGCGCCAGCAGCCGCGACCCTCTGGGGACAGGGACGAAGGAGACCCAGTACTTC.

The chain employs TRBV29-1 and TRBJ1-1, with D tentatively TRBD1 (5 bases). The CDR3 contains 14 residues. V shed 5 bases and J shed 6 bases, with 19 bases lying between them. The germline V gene encodes CDR1 SQVTM and CDR2 ANQGSEA. CDR3 nucleotide sequence: TGCAGCGTTCCGGGGGTCGGGCTTTTGGCTGAAGCTTTCTTT. It encodes CSVPGVGLLAEAFF.

This clonotype was seen a single time. It may be a read error: a sequence one base away is much more abundant. The gene calls are TRBV12-3 or TRBV12-4 and TRBJ2-7; no clear D. The CDR3 totals 14 residues. CDR3 amino acids: CASSLRVHSYVQYF. The DNA of the CDR3 is TGTGCCAGCAGTTTAAGGGTCCACTCCTACGTGCAGTACTTC.

This clonotype appeared a few times. The chain couples TRBV11-2 to TRBJ2-7; D is possibly TRBD1 (5 bases). V was shortened by 2 bases and J by 3 bases, with 8 bases between the two germline ends. The CDR3 sequence is 13 residues long. Germline V lookup: CDR1 SGHAT, CDR2 FQNNGV. The CDR3 sequence: CASSLPGHYEQYF. Written as DNA, the CDR3 is TGTGCCAGCAGCTTACCAGGGCACTACGAGCAGTACTTC.

The V call is TRBV20-1, the J call TRBJ2-5, with D unresolved. This CDR3 spans 15 amino acids. V was cut by 3 bases and J by 5 bases, with 19 bases left in between. Germline V gives CDR1 DFQATT, CDR2 SNEGSKA (reference sequence). As DNA, the CDR3 is TGCAGTGCTAGTAATCCGCGGTTCGCTGGGGAGACCCAGTACTTC. Residues: CSASNPRFAGETQYF.

This clonotype has only a few counts. The chain combines TRBV2 with TRBJ2-7; 7 bases fit TRBD1. There are 12 residues in the CDR3. The germline V gene encodes CDR1 SNHLY and CDR2 FYNNEI. V dropped 6 bases and J dropped 5; count of bases not matched to a gene: 4. This CDR3 is CASRADRDEQYF. The DNA for the CDR3 is TGTGCCAGCAGAGCTGACAGGGACGAGCAGTACTTC.

This clonotype showed up just a few times. V is TRBV7-2 and J is TRBJ2-2; 12 bases line up with TRBD2. This CDR3 is built from 15 residues. The V gene's germline CDR1 is SGHTA and CDR2 FQGNSA. In nucleotides, the CDR3 is TGTGCGATCCCTAGCGGGAGGGCCCTTTACGGGGAGCTGTTTTTT. Residues: CAIPSGRALYGELFF.

The rearrangement uses TRBV1 and TRBJ2-4; TRBD1, the table's D call, was not compared with the DNA. TRBV1 is a known pseudogene. The CDR3 loop spans 16 amino acids. The CDR3 here is CTSSQKRHGAKNIQYF. The DNA of the CDR3 is TGCACCAGCAGCCAGAAGCGCCACGGGGCCAAAAACATTCAGTACTTC.

The gene calls are TRBV4-1 and TRBJ1-1; D is ambiguous. CDR3 length: 14 amino acids. Germline V CDR1 and CDR2: MGHRA, YSYEKL. Trimming took 4 bases from V and 0 from J, leaving 9 bases between them. The CDR3 sequence is CASSPIVMNTEAFF. In DNA form, the CDR3 reads TGCGCCAGCAGCCCCATCGTCATGAACACTGAAGCTTTCTTT.

The CDR3 is CASSRGSSGAYEQYF. CDR3 DNA sequence: TGCGCCAGCAGTCGGGGATCTAGCGGGGCCTACGAGCAGTACTTC. V and J are TRBV4-1 and TRBJ2-7; 9 bases fit TRBD2. Germline loops: CDR1 MGHRA, CDR2 YSYEKL. The CDR3 spans 15 residues. Unmatched junction bases numbered 8, after V lost 6 bases and J lost 2 bases.

The chain links TRBV5-1 to TRBJ2-3; 7 nucleotides match TRBD2. V gave up 0 bases and J gave up 14 bases; unmatched junction bases: 9. The germline CDR1 and CDR2 sequences are SGHRS and YFSETQ. The CDR3 totals 13 residues. CDR3 in DNA: TGCGCCAGCAGCTTGGCCGGGGAGCGGGGTTTGTATTTT. Amino acid sequence: CASSLAGERGLYF.

The gene calls are TRBV20-1 and TRBJ1-5; 9 nucleotides align to TRBD1. The length of the CDR3 is 13 residues. V was clipped by 5 bases and J by 6 bases; unmatched bases: 5. CDR1 is DFQATT and CDR2 is SNEGSKA in the germline V gene (reference sequence). CDR3 sequence reads: CSAWDRVSQPQHF. The DNA for the CDR3 is TGCAGTGCTTGGGACAGGGTCAGTCAGCCCCAGCATTTT.

The chain uses TRBV19 and TRBJ2-7; possible D gene TRBD1, 5 bases. V lost 7 bases, J lost 2 bases, and 21 bases lay in between. Germline loops: CDR1 LNHDA, CDR2 SQIVND (reference sequence). The CDR3 totals 16 residues. CDR3 DNA: TGTGCCAGTATTCAGCAGGGCGGTTATGTCCCCTACGAGCAGTACTTC. Its translation: CASIQQGGYVPYEQYF.

The J gene is TRBJ1-3, the V gene TRBV18; the D gene is possibly TRBD1 (5 bases). The CDR3 runs 15 residues. V lost 2 bases and J lost 4, with 12 bases in between. CDR1 and CDR2 (germline): KGHSH, LQKENI. The DNA for the CDR3 is TGTGCCAGCTCACCAGGCTACCAGGGAGGAAACACCATATATTTT. This translates into CASSPGYQGGNTIYF.